A selection of T cell receptor beta chains follows, all from one sample in a study of blood T cell repertoires in COVID-19. Using immunoSEQ multiplex PCR, the repertoire was profiled, and TCRdb retains in-frame clones only, with some absent. The sample lists about 120,000 clones, about 85% occurring once. The material sequenced was peripheral blood. The receptor set was obtained from a man aged 60 to 75 with acute or convalescent COVID-19. Both conserved end residues are part of each CDR3. A D gene is named only where the DNA matches it firmly. Not all rows give a size; the values are once, few, many and, for expanded clones, a class.

abundance	j_gene	d_gene	v_gene	CDR3nt	CDR3aa
once	TRBJ1-6	NA	TRBV12-3/TRBV12-4	TGTGCCAGCAGCTCCCTCGGTGGACCCCTCCACTTT	CASSSLGGPLHF
NA	TRBJ2-7	NA	TRBV27	TGTGCCAGCAGTTTATATTGGGGCTCGGGCGAGCAGTACTTC	CASSLYWGSGEQYF
many	TRBJ2-7	TRBD2	TRBV7-3	TGTGCCAGCGGACTAGCGGGAGGGTACGAGCAGTACTTC	CASGLAGGYEQYF
NA	TRBJ2-5	NA	TRBV3-1/TRBV3-2	TGTGCCAGCAGCGCCATAGGGGGAGACGAGACCCAGTACTTC	CASSAIGGDETQYF
NA	TRBJ1-1	TRBD1	TRBV19	TGTGCCAGTAGTCCCCGGACAGGGGCGGGGAACACTGAAGCTTTCTTT	CASSPRTGAGNTEAFF
NA	TRBJ2-3	TRBD1	TRBV6-5	TGTGCCAGGACCGGGACAGGGGGCACAGATACGCAGTATTTT	CARTGTGGTDTQYF
NA	TRBJ2-7	NA	TRBV6-6	TGTGCCAGCAGCTTTTCCCGCTCCTACGAGCAGTACTTC	CASSFSRSYEQYF
NA	TRBJ1-4	NA	TRBV28	TGTGCCAGCAATTCGGGTCCAACTAATGAAAAACTGTTTTTT	CASNSGPTNEKLFF
NA	TRBJ1-2	NA	TRBV5-4	TGTGCCAGCAGCTTGGGGGCAGGGGCCTATGGCTACACCTTC	CASSLGAGAYGYTF
NA	TRBJ2-1	TRBD1	TRBV7-3	TGTGCCAGCAGTTCTCAGGGGGCCGATGAGCAGTTCTTC	CASSSQGADEQFF
NA	TRBJ1-5	NA	TRBV18	TGTGCCAGCTCACCCCAGGACAGCCCAAATCAGCCCCAGCATTTT	CASSPQDSPNQPQHF
NA	TRBJ2-3	NA	TRBV5-1	TGCGCCAGCAGCTGGGACGACAGGCACACAGATACGCAGTATTTT	CASSWDDRHTDTQYF
NA	TRBJ2-7	TRBD2	TRBV5-4	TGTGCCAGCAGCTTGGGGGGAGCGGGAGGGCCCTACGAGCAGTACTTC	CASSLGGAGGPYEQYF
NA	TRBJ1-3	TRBD1	TRBV3-1/TRBV3-2	TGTGCCAGCAGACTGGGACAGGGAAACACCATATATTTT	CASRLGQGNTIYF
few	TRBJ1-2	NA	TRBV28	TGTGCCAGCAACCTTCCGGGGGGACGGGACATCTATGGCTACACCTTC	CASNLPGGRDIYGYTF
NA	TRBJ2-1	NA	TRBV7-3	TGTGCCAGCGGCGCAGCGGAGACCTACAATGAGCAGTTCTTC	CASGAAETYNEQFF
once	TRBJ2-1	NA	TRBV10-1	TGCGCCAGCAGTGGCAACAGGGCCAATGGTGAGCAGTTCTTC	CASSGNRANGEQFF
few	TRBJ1-1	TRBD1	TRBV3-1/TRBV3-2	TGTGCCAGCAGCGAGGACAGGGGGCTTCTCGCCGAAGCTTTCTTT	CASSEDRGLLAEAFF
NA	TRBJ2-5	TRBD1	TRBV5-3	TGTGCCAGAAGCTCAAGGGGACAGGGGGAGACCCAGTACTTC	CARSSRGQGETQYF
few	TRBJ1-2	NA	TRBV10-3	TGTGCCATCAGTGCGGGAGGGGGCTACACCTTC	CAISAGGGYTF
NA	TRBJ1-2	NA	TRBV15	TGTGCCACCAGCACCTTGAGCGGGACCTTGGGCTACACCTTC	CATSTLSGTLGYTF
NA	TRBJ2-4	TRBD2	TRBV23-1	TGCGCCAGCAGTCACGGACTAGCGGGAGTGGAGGTTCCCAAAAACATTCAGTACTTC	CASSHGLAGVEVPKNIQYF
NA	TRBJ1-6	TRBD1	TRBV9	TGTGCCAGCAGCGAACCCGGGACAGGGCCAAATTCACCCCTCCACTTT	CASSEPGTGPNSPLHF
once	TRBJ1-2	TRBD1	TRBV28	TGTGCCAGCAGCCCCGACAGGGGCCGGGGCTACACCTTC	CASSPDRGRGYTF
many	TRBJ2-7	TRBD2	TRBV27	TGTGCCAGCAGTCCCGCGGGAGCTATCTACGAGCAGTACTTC	CASSPAGAIYEQYF
once	TRBJ2-3	TRBD2	TRBV19	TGTGCCAGTAGTAAGGACGGGACTAGCGGGAGGCATTTTTATTTT	CASSKDGTSGRHFYF
NA	TRBJ2-4	TRBD2	TRBV5-1	TGCGCCAGCAGCTCCCTTAGCGGGAGCGGAAACATTCAGTACTTC	CASSSLSGSGNIQYF